This T cell receptor beta chain was obtained from a study of shared clonotypes between healthy human individuals. Study-level findings and limits: The rarefaction results pointed to incomplete sorted-subset sequencing despite large depth.

V was shortened by 3 bases and J by 4 bases, with 11 bases between the two germline ends. Germline V gene data show CDR1 as SGHRS and CDR2 as YFSETQ. This CDR3 region has 15 residues. Caucasian adults residing in Nashville, Tennessee made up all the donors. In replicate PCRs of sorted subsets, approximately 210 ng DNA, about 30,000 T cell genomes, was used. Repertoires were generated with immunoSEQ multiplex PCR, while TCRdb's copy carries only in-frame clones and drops some. This table holds a few million clones, approximately 95% found once. To note about this clone: The antigen is not known. Other DNA sequences of this sample code for an identical CDR3.

V usage is TRBV5-1 and J usage is TRBJ2-6, with TRBD1 as a possible D gene (6 bases). The sequenced material came from naive CD4+ T cells from PBMCs. Subset: CD45RA+ positively selected. The clonotype was recovered from a man aged 18 to 35 in good health. Some clones in this sample may be carry-over from other donors' samples. DNA of the CDR3: TGCGCCAGCAGCTCACAGGGAGCCGGGGCCAACGTCCTGACTTTC. It specifies CASSSQGAGANVLTF.